The T cell receptor (beta chain) under discussion was sequenced for a study of blood T cell repertoires in COVID-19. Study-level background: Collection of acute and convalescent COVID-19 samples took place in the United States, Italy and Spain. PBMCs, B-cell-depleted T cells, or T cells provided the cDNA or gDNA that made up the material.

Participants spanned ages about 18 to 90 years and resided in about two dozen US areas. Grouping used clinical history reported by participants in a survey and questionnaire. Here immunoSEQ multiplex PCR was the method, and the copy in TCRdb shows in-frame clones only, minus some. The sample lists approximately 220,000 clones, about 90% occurring once. V lost 3 bases to trimming and J lost 2 bases; unmatched junction nucleotides: 4. The CDR3 contains 14 residues. Per the germline V gene, CDR1 is SGDLS and CDR2 is YYNGEE. Material: PBMCs or T cells enriched from blood (not recorded which). This chain uses TRBV9 with TRBJ1-2; TRBD1 matches at 7 bases. The sequence came from a man aged 25-45 years who had been exposed to COVID-19. The CDR3 coding sequence is TGTGCCAGCAGCGCGGACAGGACAAACTATGGCTACACCTTC. Its translation: CASSADRTNYGYTF. Full variable domain (missing parts from reference TRBV9 and TRBJ1-2): DSGVTQTPKHLITATGQRVTLRCSPRSGDLSVYWYQQSLDQGLQFLIQYYNGEERAKGNILERFSAQQFPDLHSELNLSSLELGDSALYFCASSADRTNYGYTFGSGTRLTVV.